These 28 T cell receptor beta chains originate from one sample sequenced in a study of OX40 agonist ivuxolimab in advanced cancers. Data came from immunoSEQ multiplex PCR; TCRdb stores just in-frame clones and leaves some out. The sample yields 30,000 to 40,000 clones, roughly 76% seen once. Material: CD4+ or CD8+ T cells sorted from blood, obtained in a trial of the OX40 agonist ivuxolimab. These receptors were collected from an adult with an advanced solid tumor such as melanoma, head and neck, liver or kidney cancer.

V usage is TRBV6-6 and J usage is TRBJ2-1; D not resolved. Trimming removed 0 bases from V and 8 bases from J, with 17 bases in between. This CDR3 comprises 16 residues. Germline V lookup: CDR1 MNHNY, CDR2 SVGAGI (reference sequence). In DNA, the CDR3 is TGTGCCAGCAGTTACTCGTCGGGTAGTATTATCGATGAGCAGTTCTTC. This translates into CASSYSSGSIIDEQFF.

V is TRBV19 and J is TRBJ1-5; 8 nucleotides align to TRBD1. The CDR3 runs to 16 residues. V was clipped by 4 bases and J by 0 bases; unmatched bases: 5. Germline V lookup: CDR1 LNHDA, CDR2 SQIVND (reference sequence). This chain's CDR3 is CASSNDRGYSNQPQHF. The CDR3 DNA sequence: TGTGCCAGTAGTAACGACAGGGGCTATAGCAATCAGCCCCAGCATTTT.

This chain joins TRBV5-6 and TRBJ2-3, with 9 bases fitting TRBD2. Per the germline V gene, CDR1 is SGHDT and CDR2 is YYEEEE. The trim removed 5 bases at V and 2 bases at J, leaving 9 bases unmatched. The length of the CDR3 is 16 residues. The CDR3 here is CASRPVAGANTDTQYF. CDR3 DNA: TGTGCCAGCAGGCCGGTAGCGGGGGCGAACACAGATACGCAGTATTTT.

The CDR3 protein is CASSLDLTGGPNYNEQFF. In DNA form, the CDR3 reads TGTGCCAGCAGCTTAGATTTAACGGGGGGACCTAACTACAATGAGCAGTTCTTC. V usage is TRBV7-9 and J usage is TRBJ2-1, with TRBD2 matching 7 bases. Germline values: CDR1 SEHNR, CDR2 FQNEAQ (reference sequence). CDR3 length: 18 amino acids. The junction had 12 bases not matched to a gene; V was cut back by 1 base and J by 3 bases.

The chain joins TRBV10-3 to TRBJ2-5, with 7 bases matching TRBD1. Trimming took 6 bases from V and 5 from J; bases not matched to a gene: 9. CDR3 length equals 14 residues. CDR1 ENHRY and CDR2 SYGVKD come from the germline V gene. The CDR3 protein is CAIRGTETGETQYF. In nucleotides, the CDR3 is TGTGCCATCAGAGGGACAGAGACGGGTGAGACCCAGTACTTC.

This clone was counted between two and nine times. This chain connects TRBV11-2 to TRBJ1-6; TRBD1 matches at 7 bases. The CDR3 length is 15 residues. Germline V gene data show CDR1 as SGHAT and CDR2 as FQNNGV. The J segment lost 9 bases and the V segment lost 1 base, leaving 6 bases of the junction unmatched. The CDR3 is CASSLARQGRSPLHF. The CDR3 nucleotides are TGTGCCAGCAGCTTAGCCAGACAGGGCCGTTCACCCCTCCACTTT.

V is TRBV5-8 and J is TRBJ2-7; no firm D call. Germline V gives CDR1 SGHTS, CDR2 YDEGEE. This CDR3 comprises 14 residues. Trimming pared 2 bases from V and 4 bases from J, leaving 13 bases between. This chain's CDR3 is CASSFAVGQYEQYF. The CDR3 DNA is TGTGCCAGCAGCTTCGCTGTGGGCCAATACGAGCAGTACTTC.

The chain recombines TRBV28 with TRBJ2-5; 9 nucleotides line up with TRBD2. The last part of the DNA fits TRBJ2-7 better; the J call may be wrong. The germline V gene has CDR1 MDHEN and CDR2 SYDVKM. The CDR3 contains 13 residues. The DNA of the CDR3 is TGTGCCAGCAGTCGCGGGGGGGCCTACGAGCAGTACTTC. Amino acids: CASSRGGAYEQYF.

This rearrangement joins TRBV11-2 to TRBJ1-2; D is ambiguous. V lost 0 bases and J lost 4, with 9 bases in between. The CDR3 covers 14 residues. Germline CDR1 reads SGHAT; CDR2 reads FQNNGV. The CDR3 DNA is TGTGCCAGCAGCTTAGAGGGGAGGAGCTATGGCTACACCTTC. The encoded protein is CASSLEGRSYGYTF.

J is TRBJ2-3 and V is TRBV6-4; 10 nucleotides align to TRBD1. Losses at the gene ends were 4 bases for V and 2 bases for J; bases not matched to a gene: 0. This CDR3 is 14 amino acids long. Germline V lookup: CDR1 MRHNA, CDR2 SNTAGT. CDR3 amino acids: CASSGQGATDTQYF. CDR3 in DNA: TGTGCCAGCAGTGGACAGGGGGCCACAGATACGCAGTATTTT.

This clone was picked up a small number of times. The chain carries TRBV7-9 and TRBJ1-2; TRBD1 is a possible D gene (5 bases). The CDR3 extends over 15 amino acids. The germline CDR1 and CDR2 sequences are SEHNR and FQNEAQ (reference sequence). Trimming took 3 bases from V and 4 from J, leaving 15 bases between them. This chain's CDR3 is CASSFPGRALYGYTF. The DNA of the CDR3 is TGTGCCAGCAGCTTTCCAGGGAGGGCTCTCTATGGCTACACCTTC.

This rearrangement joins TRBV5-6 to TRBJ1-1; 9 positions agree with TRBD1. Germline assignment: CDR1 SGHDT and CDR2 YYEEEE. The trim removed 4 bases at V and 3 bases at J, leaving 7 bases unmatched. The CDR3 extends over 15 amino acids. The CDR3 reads CASSPQGAGDTEAFF. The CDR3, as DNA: TGTGCCAGCAGCCCACAGGGGGCCGGGGACACTGAAGCTTTCTTT.

The CDR3 protein is CASSIGTPNTGELFF. CDR3 nucleotides: TGTGCCAGTAGTATAGGCACACCTAACACCGGGGAGCTGTTTTTT. The chain combines TRBV19 with TRBJ2-2, with unresolved D. Deletions cut 1 base from V and 2 bases from J, with 8 bases between. Looked up from germline, CDR1 is LNHDA and CDR2 is SQIVND (reference sequence). This CDR3 comprises 15 residues.

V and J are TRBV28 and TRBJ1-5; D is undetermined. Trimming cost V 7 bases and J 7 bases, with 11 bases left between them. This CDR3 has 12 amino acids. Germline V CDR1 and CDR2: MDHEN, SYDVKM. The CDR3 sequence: CASTQTGQPQHF. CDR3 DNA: TGTGCCAGCACCCAAACTGGACAGCCCCAGCATTTT.

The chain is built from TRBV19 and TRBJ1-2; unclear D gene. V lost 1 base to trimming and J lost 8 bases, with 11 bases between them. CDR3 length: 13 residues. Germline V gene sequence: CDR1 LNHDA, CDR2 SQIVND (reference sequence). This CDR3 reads CASSIGQGRGYTF. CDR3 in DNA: TGTGCCAGTAGTATAGGACAAGGCCGCGGCTACACCTTC.

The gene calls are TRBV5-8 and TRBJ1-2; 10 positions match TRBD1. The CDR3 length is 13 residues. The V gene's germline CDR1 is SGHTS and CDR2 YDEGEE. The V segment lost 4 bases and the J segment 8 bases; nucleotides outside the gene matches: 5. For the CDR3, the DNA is TGTGCCAGCAGCGAAGACAGGGGGCGAGGCTACACCTTC. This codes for CASSEDRGRGYTF.

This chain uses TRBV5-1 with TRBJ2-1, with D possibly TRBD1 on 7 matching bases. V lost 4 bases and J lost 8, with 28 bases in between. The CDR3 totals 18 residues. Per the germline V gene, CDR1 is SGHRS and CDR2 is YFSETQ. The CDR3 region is CASSRSGTANTGVDEQFF. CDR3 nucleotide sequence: TGCGCCAGCAGCCGATCCGGGACAGCTAATACGGGGGTCGATGAGCAGTTCTTC.

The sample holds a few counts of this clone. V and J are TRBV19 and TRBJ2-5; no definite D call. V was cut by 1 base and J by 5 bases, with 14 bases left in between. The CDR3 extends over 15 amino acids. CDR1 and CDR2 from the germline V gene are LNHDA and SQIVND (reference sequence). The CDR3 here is CASSIAWATFETQYF. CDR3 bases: TGTGCCAGTAGTATAGCATGGGCTACATTTGAGACCCAGTACTTC. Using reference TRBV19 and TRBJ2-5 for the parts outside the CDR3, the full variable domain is DGGITQSPKYLFRKEGQNVTLSCEQNLNHDAMYWYRQDPGQGLRLIYYSQIVNDFQKGDIAEGYSVSREKKESFPLTVTSAQKNPTAFYLCASSIAWATFETQYFGPGTRLLVL.

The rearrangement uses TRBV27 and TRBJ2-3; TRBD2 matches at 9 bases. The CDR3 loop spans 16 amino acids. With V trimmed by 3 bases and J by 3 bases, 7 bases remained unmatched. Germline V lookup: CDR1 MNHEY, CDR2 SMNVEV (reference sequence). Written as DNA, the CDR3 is TGTGCCAGCAGTTTTGGAATGCGGGGGGGTACAGATACGCAGTATTTT. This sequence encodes CASSFGMRGGTDTQYF.

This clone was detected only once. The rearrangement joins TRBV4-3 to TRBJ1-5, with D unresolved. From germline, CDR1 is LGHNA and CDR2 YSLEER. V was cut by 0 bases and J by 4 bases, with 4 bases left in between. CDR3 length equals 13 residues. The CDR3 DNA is TGCGCCAGCAGCCAAGAACTTAATCAGCCCCAGCATTTT. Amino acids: CASSQELNQPQHF.

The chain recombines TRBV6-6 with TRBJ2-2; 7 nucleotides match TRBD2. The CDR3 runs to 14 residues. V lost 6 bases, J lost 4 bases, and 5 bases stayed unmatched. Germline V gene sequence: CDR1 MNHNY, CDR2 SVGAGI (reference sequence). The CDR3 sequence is CASSLGEGTGELFF. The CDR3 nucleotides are TGTGCCAGCAGCCTAGGGGAGGGCACCGGGGAGCTGTTTTTT.

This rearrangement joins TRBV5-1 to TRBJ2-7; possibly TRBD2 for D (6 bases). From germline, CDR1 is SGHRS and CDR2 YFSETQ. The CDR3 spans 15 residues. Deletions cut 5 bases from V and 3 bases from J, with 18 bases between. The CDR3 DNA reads TGCGCCAGCAGGGTTGCCGAAGGGACTGGCTACGAGCAGTACTTC. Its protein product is CASRVAEGTGYEQYF.

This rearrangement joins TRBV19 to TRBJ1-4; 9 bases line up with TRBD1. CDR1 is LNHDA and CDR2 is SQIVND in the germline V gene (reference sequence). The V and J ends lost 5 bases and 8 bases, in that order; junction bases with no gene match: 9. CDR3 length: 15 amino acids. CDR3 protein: CASSATGGAEEKLFF. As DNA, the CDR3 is TGTGCCAGTAGTGCAACAGGGGGCGCTGAAGAAAAACTGTTTTTT.

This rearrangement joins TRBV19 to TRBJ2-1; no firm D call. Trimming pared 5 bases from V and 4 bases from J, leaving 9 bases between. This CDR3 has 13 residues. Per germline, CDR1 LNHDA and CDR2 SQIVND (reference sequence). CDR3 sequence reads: CASSPEGYNEQFF. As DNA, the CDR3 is TGTGCCAGTAGTCCCGAAGGGTACAATGAGCAGTTCTTC.

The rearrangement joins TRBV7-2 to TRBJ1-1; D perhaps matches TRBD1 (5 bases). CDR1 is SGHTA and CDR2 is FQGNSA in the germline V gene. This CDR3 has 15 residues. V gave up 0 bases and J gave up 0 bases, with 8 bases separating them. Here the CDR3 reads CASSLAMTVNTEAFF. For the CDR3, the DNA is TGTGCCAGCAGCTTAGCGATGACAGTGAACACTGAAGCTTTCTTT.

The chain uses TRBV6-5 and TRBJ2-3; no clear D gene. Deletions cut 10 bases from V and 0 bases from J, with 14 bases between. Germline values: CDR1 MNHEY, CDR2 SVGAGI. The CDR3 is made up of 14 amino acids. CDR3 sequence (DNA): TGTGCCACCCAACTGACGGCCAGCACAGATACGCAGTATTTT. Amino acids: CATQLTASTDTQYF.

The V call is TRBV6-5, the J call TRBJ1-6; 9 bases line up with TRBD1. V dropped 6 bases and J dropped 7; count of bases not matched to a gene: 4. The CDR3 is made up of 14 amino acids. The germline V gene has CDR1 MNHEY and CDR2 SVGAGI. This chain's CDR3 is CASRGQGTNSPLHF. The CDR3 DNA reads TGTGCCAGCAGAGGACAGGGGACAAATTCACCCCTCCACTTT.

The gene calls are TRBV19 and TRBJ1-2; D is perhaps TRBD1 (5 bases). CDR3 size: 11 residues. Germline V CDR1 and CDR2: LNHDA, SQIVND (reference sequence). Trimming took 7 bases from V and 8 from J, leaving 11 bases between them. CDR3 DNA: TGTGCCAGTATGACAGCGGGCGGCTACACCTTC. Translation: CASMTAGGYTF.